Presented here are 17 T cell receptor beta chains from one specimen sequenced in a study of CXCR3-negative and CXCR3-positive naive CD8 T cells. UMI-labeled 5' RACE TRB cDNA libraries were prepared from the cells. TCRdb reprocessed the 5' RACE reads and reports one entry per CDR3 protein, with no DNA. The sample table includes fewer than 80,000 distinct CDR3 sequences. What was sequenced was naive CXCR3- CD8+ T cells from blood. As for subset: CD45RO-CCR7+CD27+CD95- naive CD8+ T cells lacking CXCR3 (TNR3-). These receptors all come from a human donor in good health. Some clones in this sample may be carry-over from other donors' samples.

The chain employs TRBV6-5 and TRBJ1-2. The CDR3 has 14 amino acids. CDR1 and CDR2 (germline): MNHEY, SVGAGI. The CDR3 sequence: CASSLAGLNYGYTF.

CDR3 amino acids: CASSLEPHGDNQPQHF. The rearrangement links TRBV11-3 to TRBJ1-5. The CDR3 has 16 residues. Germline CDR1 SGHNT, CDR2 YENEEA.

The rearrangement joins TRBV7-8 to TRBJ1-2. From germline, CDR1 is SGHVS and CDR2 FQNEAQ. The CDR3 loop spans 11 amino acids. The CDR3 here is CASSLGNGYTF.

The gene calls are TRBV7-8 and TRBJ2-3. The CDR3 contains 11 residues. In germline, CDR1 is SGHVS, CDR2 FQNEAQ. CDR3 residues: CASKLADTQYF.

V usage is TRBV7-3 and J usage is TRBJ2-2. The CDR3 covers 15 residues. The germline V gene has CDR1 SGHTA and CDR2 FQGTGA. CDR3 region: CASSLNGLNPGELFF.

The chain carries TRBV15 and TRBJ2-7. CDR1 and CDR2 (germline): LNHNV, YYDKDF (reference sequence). The CDR3 sequence is 12 residues long. This CDR3 is CATSRDRSEQYF.

The chain carries TRBV29-1 and TRBJ2-2; TCRdb's assignment of TRBD1 cannot be checked, as there is no DNA. The CDR3 extends over 13 amino acids. Germline assignment: CDR1 SQVTM and CDR2 ANQGSEA. CDR3 sequence: CSHGSQNTGELFF.

The rearrangement uses TRBV19 and TRBJ1-1. CDR1 and CDR2 from the germline V gene are LNHDA and SQIVND (reference sequence). The CDR3 is 14 amino acids. The CDR3 sequence is CASTTDSRPTEAFF.

The chain couples TRBV6-2 or TRBV6-3 to TRBJ1-5; there is no DNA to check the TCRdb D call of TRBD1. The germline V gene has CDR1 MNHEY and CDR2 SVGEGT. The CDR3 has 15 amino acids. Here the CDR3 reads CASSVPGQGFQPQHF.

The chain joins TRBV27 to TRBJ2-1; TCRdb names TRBD2, which stays unverified in the absence of DNA. CDR1 is MNHEY and CDR2 is SMNVEV in the germline V gene (reference sequence). The length of the CDR3 is 15 residues. CDR3 loop: CASSLTGLVRDEQFF.

The chain's CDR3 is CASSSLPTDDNEQYF. The chain uses TRBV7-9 and TRBJ2-7. This CDR3 contains 15 residues. In germline, CDR1 is SEHNR, CDR2 FQNEAQ (reference sequence).

The chain recombines TRBV7-9 with TRBJ2-2. Germline CDR1 reads SEHNR; CDR2 reads FQNEAQ (reference sequence). The CDR3 is 16 residues long. The CDR3 spells CASSPSVSAVTGELFF. The entire variable domain, with the rest obtained from reference TRBV7-9 and TRBJ2-2, is as follows: DTGVSQNPRHKITKRGQNVTFRCDPISEHNRLYWYRQTLGQGPEFLTYFQNEAQLEKSRLLSDRFSAERPKGSFSTLEIQRTEQGDSAMYLCASSPSVSAVTGELFFGEGSRLTVL.

The rearrangement links TRBV29-1 to TRBJ2-2; TCRdb's D gene call, TRBD1, goes unchecked for lack of DNA. Germline V gene data show CDR1 as SQVTM and CDR2 as ANQGSEA. There are 15 residues in the CDR3. The CDR3 sequence: CSDNRGGLGTGELFF.

The rearrangement uses TRBV7-9 and TRBJ2-6; TCRdb reports TRBD1, a call that lacks DNA to check it against. CDR1 SEHNR and CDR2 FQNEAQ come from the germline V gene (reference sequence). The CDR3 spans 18 residues. This CDR3 is CASSDTKTGDSGANVLTF.

This sequence joins TRBV7-9 and TRBJ1-2. This CDR3 spans 11 amino acids. Germline loops: CDR1 SEHNR, CDR2 FQNEAQ (reference sequence). The CDR3 loop is CASRPTGRYTF.

This chain links TRBV6-4 with TRBJ2-1; TCRdb outputs TRBD2, but without DNA this stays unchecked. This CDR3 contains 15 residues. CDR1 and CDR2 (germline): MRHNA, SNTAGT. The chain's CDR3 is CASRTDYVGENEQFF.

The chain recombines TRBV28 with TRBJ2-3; with no DNA, the TCRdb D assignment of TRBD2 cannot be verified. The CDR3 sequence is 18 residues long. Germline values: CDR1 MDHEN, CDR2 SYDVKM. The CDR3 here is CASSFSPTSASSTDTQYF.